A selection of T cell receptor beta chains follows, all from one sample in a study of blood T cell repertoires in COVID-19. The data were produced by immunoSEQ multiplex PCR, yet TCRdb's version contains in-frame clones alone and is incomplete. The table has 100,000 to 150,000 clones, 70% to 90% seen once. Material: peripheral blood. These receptors all stem from a woman aged 45-59 years with acute or convalescent COVID-19. Both conserved end residues are part of each CDR3. The D gene is left open where the match is weak. Part of the rows lack a size; the others show once, few, many or a class for expanded clones.

>TRBV29-1|once|16|TRBJ2-3|.
TGCAGCGTTGAAGATCGACTCCGATCTAGCACAGATACGCAGTATTTT
CSVEDRLRSSTDTQYF
>TRBV10-2|few|16|TRBJ2-2|.
TGCGCCAGCAGTGTGGGCCTTCTCTCTAACACCGGGGAGCTGTTTTTT
CASSVGLLSNTGELFF
>TRBV27|.|16|TRBJ1-2|TRBD1
TGTGCCAGCAGCCCTTATGTCGGGACAGGGGGCAGTGGCTACACCTTC
CASSPYVGTGGSGYTF
>TRBV2|few|14|TRBJ1-3|TRBD1
TGTGCCAGCAGCGCGGACAGGGGTGAAAACACCATATATTTT
CASSADRGENTIYF
>TRBV28|.|16|TRBJ1-1|TRBD1
TGTGCCAGCAGTTTAACCACAGGGGGTAGGAGCACTGAAGCTTTCTTT
CASSLTTGGRSTEAFF
>TRBV4-2|.|15|TRBJ2-1|TRBD2
TGTGCCAGCAGCCAAGGGGGGGGAGAGTACAATGAGCAGTTCTTC
CASSQGGGEYNEQFF
>TRBV24-1|.|17|TRBJ2-1|.
TGTGCCACCAGTGATTCCTTAGTGTCGAGCTCCTACAATGAGCAGTTCTTC
CATSDSLVSSSYNEQFF
>TRBV12-3/TRBV12-4|few|13|TRBJ1-1|.
TGTGCCAGCAGTCACAAGTTGGGGGACTGGGCTTTCTTT
CASSHKLGDWAFF
>TRBV3-1/TRBV3-2|.|15|TRBJ2-1|TRBD2
TGTGCCAGCAGCCAAGCGACTAGCGGGAGGGATGAGCAGTTCTTC
CASSQATSGRDEQFF
>TRBV14|.|15|TRBJ1-6|TRBD1
TGTGCCAGCAGCCAGTGGACAGGGACAAATTCACCCCTCCACTTT
CASSQWTGTNSPLHF
>TRBV7-2|.|16|TRBJ2-7|TRBD2
TGTGCCAGCAGCTTATTAAGCCTAGCGGGAAGGTCCGAGCAGTACTTC
CASSLLSLAGRSEQYF
>TRBV11-2|.|12|TRBJ2-1|.
TGTGCCAGCAGGAGATCGGGGGATGAGCAGTTCTTC
CASRRSGDEQFF
>TRBV27|.|17|TRBJ2-1|TRBD2
TGTGCCAGCAGTTTAATCAATTCGGCGGGGGGCTACAATGAGCAGTTCTTC
CASSLINSAGGYNEQFF
>TRBV20-1|.|11|TRBJ2-7|.
TGCAGTGCTCCCCGCTCCTACGAGCAGTACTTC
CSAPRSYEQYF
>TRBV15|.|14|TRBJ2-1|.
TGTGCCACCAGCAGAGATCGCCAGTTTGATGAGCAGTTCTTC
CATSRDRQFDEQFF
>TRBV19|once|14|TRBJ1-1|.
TGTGCCAGTAGATTGGGCAGAGTGAACACTGAAGCTTTCTTT
CASRLGRVNTEAFF
>TRBV5-1|.|20|TRBJ1-1|.
TGCGCCAGCAGCTTGGATTATTCCCTTCCAGGACATATAGGGAACACTGAAGCTTTCTTT
CASSLDYSLPGHIGNTEAFF
>TRBV6-5|.|13|TRBJ1-5|TRBD1
TGTGCCAGCAGCACCGACAGGGGGCAGCCCCAGCATTTT
CASSTDRGQPQHF
>TRBV11-2|.|14|TRBJ1-3|.
TGTGCCAGCAGCTTAGAACAGATTGGAAACACCATATATTTT
CASSLEQIGNTIYF
>TRBV2|.|14|TRBJ1-5|TRBD1
TGTGCCAGCAGAAGCTCAGGGGGAAGTATGGCCCAGCATTTT
CASRSSGGSMAQHF
>TRBV2|.|14|TRBJ1-1|.
TGTGCCAGCAGGGGGGCCCTTCGAGACACTGAAGCTTTCTTT
CASRGALRDTEAFF
>TRBV5-1|few|16|TRBJ1-3|.
TGCGCCAGCAGCTGGGACTCCCCGAACCCTGGAAACACCATATATTTT
CASSWDSPNPGNTIYF
>TRBV29-1|.|13|TRBJ1-2|.
TGCAGCGTTGGTTGGGGGGCTAACTATGGCTACACCTTC
CSVGWGANYGYTF
>TRBV11-2|.|12|TRBJ2-3|.
TGTGCCAGCAGCTTAGGAGGAGATACGCAGTATTTT
CASSLGGDTQYF
>TRBV27|.|16|TRBJ1-1|.
TGTGCCAGCAGTCTCCGAGGGCCCATGGGAGGCACTGAAGCTTTCTTT
CASSLRGPMGGTEAFF
>TRBV4-2|.|16|TRBJ2-7|TRBD2
TGTGCCAGCAGCCAAGCTTCCGCGGGAGTATCCTACGAGCAGTACTTC
CASSQASAGVSYEQYF
>TRBV20-1|.|11|TRBJ1-2|TRBD1
TGCAGTGCTGGTACTCAGGGGGACTACACCTTC
CSAGTQGDYTF
>TRBV4-1|.|12|TRBJ1-1|.
TGCGCCAGCAGCCCACTTAACACTGAAGCTTTCTTT
CASSPLNTEAFF
>TRBV19|.|12|TRBJ1-2|.
TGTGCCAGTGGGCTTAGGTCCTATGGCTACACCTTC
CASGLRSYGYTF
>TRBV10-3|.|14|TRBJ1-2|.
TGTGCCATCAGTGAGTCGCCAGATAACTATGGCTACACCTTC
CAISESPDNYGYTF
>TRBV7-9|.|14|TRBJ2-1|TRBD2
TGTGCCAGCACCCCCTCCGGGACTAAGGCTAGGCAGTTCTTC
CASTPSGTKARQFF
>TRBV7-8|.|13|TRBJ1-2|.
TGTGCCAGCAGCCCCGACGGGGGGCCTGGCTACACCTTC
CASSPDGGPGYTF
>TRBV19|.|16|TRBJ2-1|TRBD2
TGTGCCAGTAGTCCAAAGGGACTAGCCACGATTAGGGAGCAGTTCTTC
CASSPKGLATIREQFF
>TRBV29-1|.|11|TRBJ1-2|.
TGCAGCGTTGTGTCTGTTAATGGCTACACCTTC
CSVVSVNGYTF
>TRBV28|.|15|TRBJ2-1|TRBD2
TGTGCCAGCAGTTTTTTAGCGGGAGGACCGGGTGAGCAGTTCTTC
CASSFLAGGPGEQFF
>TRBV5-4|.|13|TRBJ2-5|.
TGTGCCAGCAGCTATCAGGGCCAAGAGACCCAGTACTTC
CASSYQGQETQYF
>TRBV13|once|16|TRBJ1-1|TRBD1
TGTGCCAGCAGCCCCGTCCGGACAGGGCGGAACACTGAAGCTTTCTTT
CASSPVRTGRNTEAFF
>TRBV29-1|.|10|TRBJ1-1|TRBD1
TGCAGCGCAGGACAGGGGGAAGCTTTCTTT
CSAGQGEAFF
>TRBV2|few|15|TRBJ1-4|TRBD1
TGTGCCAGCAGTGATCCCTACGACAGGGGTGAAAAACTGTTTTTT
CASSDPYDRGEKLFF
>TRBV5-1|.|16|TRBJ2-2|.
TGCGCCAGCAGCTCTGGCCGTGGAGTTTACACCGGGGAGCTGTTTTTT
CASSSGRGVYTGELFF
>TRBV18|.|13|TRBJ1-1|TRBD1
TGTGCCAGCTCACCAGATACGGGACAGGGTGCTTTCTTT
CASSPDTGQGAFF
>TRBV6-5|.|16|TRBJ1-5|TRBD1
TGTGCCAGCAGTTACCCGACAGGGGCTAGCAATCAGCCCCAGCATTTT
CASSYPTGASNQPQHF
>TRBV19|.|16|TRBJ2-1|.
TGTGCCAGTAGTATAATTGCACTAGGCACCTACAATGAGCAGTTCTTC
CASSIIALGTYNEQFF
>TRBV5-4|.|12|TRBJ2-1|.
TGTGCCAGCAGCTCTCAATCAGGTGAGCAGTTCTTC
CASSSQSGEQFF
>TRBV6-4|.|13|TRBJ1-4|TRBD1
TGTGCCAGCATCGGGACAGCTAATGAAAAACTGTTTTTT
CASIGTANEKLFF
>TRBV7-8|.|16|TRBJ1-5|TRBD1
TGTGCCAGCAGCTTAGCGGCGACAGGGGGCGGACAGCCCCAGCATTTT
CASSLAATGGGQPQHF
>TRBV5-1|.|16|TRBJ1-6|.
TGCGCCAGCAGCTTAGGGGTGAGCTCCTATAATTCACCCCTCCACTTT
CASSLGVSSYNSPLHF
>TRBV18|.|12|TRBJ2-3|.
TGTGCCAGCTCACCCTCCACAGATACGCAGTATTTT
CASSPSTDTQYF
>TRBV7-9|.|16|TRBJ1-2|TRBD1
TGTGCCAGCAGCTTAGGGACAGGGGGCGCCGGCTATGGCTACACCTTC
CASSLGTGGAGYGYTF
>TRBV3-1/TRBV3-2|.|15|TRBJ1-6|.
TGTGCCAGCAGCCATACAGAGACAGGCAATTCACCCCTCCACTTT
CASSHTETGNSPLHF
>TRBV3-1/TRBV3-2|.|13|TRBJ1-2|.
TGTGCCAGCAGCCAAGATATCCAGGGCAGCTACACCTTC
CASSQDIQGSYTF
>TRBV5-1|once|12|TRBJ1-1|.
TGCGCCAGCAGGACAGCTAACACTGAAGCTTTCTTT
CASRTANTEAFF
>TRBV7-6|.|18|TRBJ1-3|TRBD1
TGTGCCAGCAGCCCTCCACCCTCGACAGGGAGTATAGGAAACACCATATATTTT
CASSPPPSTGSIGNTIYF
>TRBV15|.|18|TRBJ1-3|.
TGTGCCACCAGCAGAACTTCTCTCCGCGGCAGCTCTGGAAACACCATATATTTT
CATSRTSLRGSSGNTIYF
>TRBV5-1|.|16|TRBJ1-6|.
TGCGCCAGCAGCTCCACCACAAGCTCCTATAATTCACCCCTCCACTTT
CASSSTTSSYNSPLHF
>TRBV15|.|14|TRBJ1-5|TRBD1
TGTGCCACCAGCAGAGGCGACAGGGGAGAGCCCCAGCATTTT
CATSRGDRGEPQHF
>TRBV5-4|.|14|TRBJ2-7|TRBD2
TGTGCCAGCAGTCGGGGAGCGGGAGGAAGCGAGCAGTACTTC
CASSRGAGGSEQYF
>TRBV5-1|once|13|TRBJ2-5|TRBD1
TGCGCCAGCAGCCGAGACAGGGAAGGGACCCAGTACTTC
CASSRDREGTQYF
>TRBV29-1|few|14|TRBJ2-7|TRBD1
TGCAGCGTGTCCCTCGGGACAGGGGTCCTCGAGCAGTACTTC
CSVSLGTGVLEQYF
>TRBV9|.|14|TRBJ1-1|TRBD1
TGTGCCAGCAGCAGCAGGGGGCAGAACACTGAAGCTTTCTTT
CASSSRGQNTEAFF